A selection of T cell receptor beta chains follows, all from one sample in a study of T cell responses to AZD1222 COVID-19 vaccine. TCRdb keeps only in-frame clones here, not all; method: immunoSEQ multiplex PCR. The table includes roughly 99,000 clones, approximately 93% detected once. The sequencing here drew on peripheral blood, taken 28 days after the second AZD1222 dose. These receptors were collected from an adult who received the AZD1222 COVID-19 vaccine. Both conserved end residues are part of each CDR3. A D gene is named only where the DNA matches it firmly. Expanded clones get a size class; other rows say once, few or many, or leave the size out.

TRBJ1-1	-	-	TRBV5-1	TGCGCCAGCAGCGGCACCGGGTGGGGACGGATGAACACTGAAGCTTTCTTT	CASSGTGWGRMNTEAFF
TRBJ1-1	-	once	TRBV3-1/TRBV3-2	TGTGCCAGCAGCCCCCAAGCAGGGTTAACTGAAGCTTTCTTT	CASSPQAGLTEAFF
TRBJ2-2	-	-	TRBV24-1	TGTGCCACCGCCTCCGGCAGGGGGAACACCGGGGAGCTGTTTTTT	CATASGRGNTGELFF
TRBJ1-1	-	once	TRBV10-2	TGCGCCAGCAGTGAGGTGGCCAAAAACACTGAAGCTTTCTTT	CASSEVAKNTEAFF
TRBJ1-2	-	-	TRBV28	TGTGCCACCCGACCCGTAGCAGGTCATGGCTACACCTTC	CATRPVAGHGYTF
TRBJ2-3	TRBD2	-	TRBV28	TGTGCCAGCAGTAGCGGGGGTTCAGGAGATACGCAGTATTTT	CASSSGGSGDTQYF
TRBJ2-3	-	-	TRBV3-1/TRBV3-2	TGTGCCAGCAGCCAAGGAGTCCCGGGACTTGGAGATACGCAGTATTTT	CASSQGVPGLGDTQYF
TRBJ2-3	-	-	TRBV7-9	TGTGCCAGCAGCTCCAGACTCGGAGATACGCAGTATTTT	CASSSRLGDTQYF
TRBJ1-4	-	-	TRBV28	TGTGCCAGCAGTTTTCCCCCCCGTAATGAAAAACTGTTTTTT	CASSFPPRNEKLFF
TRBJ2-2	-	-	TRBV28	TGTGCCAGCAGACCCCCAGGGGACACCGGGGAGCTGTTTTTT	CASRPPGDTGELFF
TRBJ1-1	-	-	TRBV27	TGTGCCAGCAGTTTCCGTCGAAGGGGGTTGGGACCACGGAGCCGTGAAGCTTTCTTT	CASSFRRRGLGPRSREAFF
TRBJ1-1	TRBD1	few	TRBV7-6	TGTGCCAGCAGCTCTGGACAGGCCCAGAACACTGAAGCTTTCTTT	CASSSGQAQNTEAFF
TRBJ1-4	TRBD1	-	TRBV18	TGTGCCAGCTCACCACTGGGACAGGTGCCTGAAAAACTGTTTTTT	CASSPLGQVPEKLFF
TRBJ2-1	-	-	TRBV7-3	TGTGCCAGCAGCCTAATGGGGAATGAGCAGTTCTTC	CASSLMGNEQFF
TRBJ1-3	TRBD1	-	TRBV18	TGTGCCAGCTCGCCTATCCAGGGACAGGGATTATCTGGAAACACCATATATTTT	CASSPIQGQGLSGNTIYF
TRBJ2-6	-	-	TRBV18	TGTGCCAGCTCGACCGGTGGGGCCAACGTCCTGACTTTC	CASSTGGANVLTF
TRBJ1-4	-	-	TRBV10-3	TGTGCCATCAGTGAGGTTCCGGGAAGTGAACTGTTTTTT	CAISEVPGSELFF
TRBJ1-5	-	-	TRBV19	TGTGCCAGTAGTATCTCTAGGCTTAGCAATCAGCCCCAGCATTTT	CASSISRLSNQPQHF
TRBJ2-1	-	-	TRBV7-9	TGTGCCAGCAGCCCGAGCGCCAATGAGCAGTTCTTC	CASSPSANEQFF
TRBJ2-1	TRBD2	-	TRBV7-3	TGTGCCAGCAGCTTAATAGGGACTAGCGGGAGGTCTGAGCAGTTCTTC	CASSLIGTSGRSEQFF
TRBJ1-5	-	-	TRBV4-1	TGCGCCAGCAGCCAAGACCCCGATCAGCCCCAGCATTTT	CASSQDPDQPQHF
TRBJ1-3	-	-	TRBV5-6	TGTGCCAGCAGCTTGAGGGGGGGCTCCGGAAACACCATATATTTT	CASSLRGGSGNTIYF
TRBJ1-2	-	-	TRBV19	TGTGCCAGTAGCCGACAGCAAAGCAACAACTATGGCTACACCTTC	CASSRQQSNNYGYTF
TRBJ2-1	-	-	TRBV29-1	TGCAGCGCCCCCCGAGGGGCTAACAATGAGCAGTTCTTC	CSAPRGANNEQFF
TRBJ2-1	-	-	TRBV2	TGTGCCAGCAGTTGGGACACTATGAGCTCCTACAATGAGCAGTTCTTC	CASSWDTMSSYNEQFF
TRBJ2-1	-	once	TRBV19	TGTGCCAGTAGTATCCAGGGTTTGAATGAGCAGTTCTTC	CASSIQGLNEQFF
TRBJ1-1	-	-	TRBV28	TGTGCCACCTCTGAGGAATTTGGTGAAGCTTTCTTT	CATSEEFGEAFF
TRBJ2-7	-	-	TRBV13	TGTGCCAGCAGCTTAGAAGGGCAGGGGAGCACCTACGAGCAGTACTTC	CASSLEGQGSTYEQYF
TRBJ2-7	-	-	TRBV15	TGTGCCACCAGCAGAGATCGCAGCTCCTACGAGCAGTACTTC	CATSRDRSSYEQYF
TRBJ2-3	-	-	TRBV28	TGTGCCAGCAGCCCCCCCCGGGTGGATACGCAGTATTTT	CASSPPRVDTQYF
TRBJ2-1	TRBD2	once	TRBV9	TGTGCCAGCAGCCCGGGACTAGCGGGAGTAGTCTACAATGAGCAGTTCTTC	CASSPGLAGVVYNEQFF
TRBJ1-5	-	-	TRBV6-2/TRBV6-3	TGTGCCAGCAGTCAGGGGCTCATGGCGGGGCGGTTGGGCAATCAGCCCCAGCATTTT	CASSQGLMAGRLGNQPQHF
TRBJ1-2	-	-	TRBV27	TGTGCCAGCAGGCGGGGGTTCTATGGCTACACCTTC	CASRRGFYGYTF
TRBJ2-7	TRBD1	-	TRBV4-2	TGTGCCAGCAGCCACAGGGACAGGGGCTACGAGCAGTACTTC	CASSHRDRGYEQYF
TRBJ2-7	-	-	TRBV6-2/TRBV6-3	TGTGCCAGCAGCCCCAGGGCGGGCGCCTACGAGCAGTACTTC	CASSPRAGAYEQYF
TRBJ1-2	-	-	TRBV6-1	TGTGCCAGCAGTGAAGCTCAGGCTGGCGGCTACACCTTC	CASSEAQAGGYTF
TRBJ1-2	-	-	TRBV10-3	TGTGCCATCACCAAAGACCAGCCCGGACCCTATGGCTACACCTTC	CAITKDQPGPYGYTF
TRBJ1-6	TRBD1	-	TRBV28	TGTGCCAGCAGTTTAGGGGACAGGATTTCACCCCTCCACTTT	CASSLGDRISPLHF
TRBJ2-5	TRBD2	-	TRBV7-3	TGTGCCAGCAGCTTGGTGGGAGGGGAGACCCAGTACTTC	CASSLVGGETQYF
TRBJ2-1	TRBD2	-	TRBV5-6	TGTGCCAGCAGCTTGGTCACTAGCGGGAGGGTCAACAATGAGCAGTTCTTC	CASSLVTSGRVNNEQFF
TRBJ1-2	-	-	TRBV28	TGTGCCAGCACCCAGTCGGGGGTCTATGGCTACACCTTC	CASTQSGVYGYTF
TRBJ2-5	-	-	TRBV18	TGTGCCAGCTCACCGGAGGAGACCCAGTACTTC	CASSPEETQYF
TRBJ2-1	TRBD1	-	TRBV27	TGTGCCAGCAGTCGATTAGGGGGCTCAATACATGAGCAGTTCTTC	CASSRLGGSIHEQFF
TRBJ2-5	TRBD1	-	TRBV7-9	TGTGCCAGCAGCTTATCCGGGACAGCCAACCAAGAGACCCAGTACTTC	CASSLSGTANQETQYF
TRBJ1-1	TRBD1	-	TRBV6-5	TGTGCCAGCAGTTACTACGGACAGGACACTGAAGCTTTCTTT	CASSYYGQDTEAFF
TRBJ1-4	-	-	TRBV28	TGTGCCACCCGGGAGGGGGGGGAAAAACTGTTTTTT	CATREGGEKLFF
TRBJ1-5	TRBD1	-	TRBV19	TGTGCCAGTAGATTGGACAGGGGTAGGAATCAGCCCCAGCATTTT	CASRLDRGRNQPQHF
TRBJ2-7	-	-	TRBV18	TGTGCCAGCTCACCACCGGCCAGCGCCGCCTACGAGCAGTACTTC	CASSPPASAAYEQYF
TRBJ2-1	-	-	TRBV11-3	TGTGCCAGCAGCTTTCAGCAAGGTAGGCAGTTCTTC	CASSFQQGRQFF
TRBJ1-1	-	-	TRBV28	TGTGCCAGCAGCCTCGTAAGTTTGAACACTGAAGCTTTCTTT	CASSLVSLNTEAFF
TRBJ2-1	TRBD2	once	TRBV5-4	TGTGCCAGCAGCTTGGCGAAGACTAGCGGGGGGTACAATGAGCAGTTCTTC	CASSLAKTSGGYNEQFF
TRBJ1-6	-	-	TRBV30	TGTGCCTGGAGTTTGGATGATAATTCACCCCTCCACTTT	CAWSLDDNSPLHF
TRBJ2-1	-	-	TRBV29-1	TGCAGCGTTGTTAGCGCTGACAATGAGCAGTTCTTC	CSVVSADNEQFF
TRBJ1-1	TRBD1	-	TRBV6-1	TGTGCCAGCAGTGAAGCGGGCAGGGGGCGAGGAACTGAAGCTTTCTTT	CASSEAGRGRGTEAFF
TRBJ1-5	TRBD1	-	TRBV11-2	TGTGCCAGCAGCTTAGTCCGGGACAGGAGTAGCAATCAGCCCCAGCATTTT	CASSLVRDRSSNQPQHF
TRBJ2-5	-	-	TRBV7-9	TGTGCCAGCAGCCGTATGGGGCGGTTCCAAGAGACCCAGTACTTC	CASSRMGRFQETQYF
TRBJ2-1	TRBD2	-	TRBV5-1	TGCGCCAGCAGCCCGGGAGCGGGAGCTCTTGGTGAGCAGTTCTTC	CASSPGAGALGEQFF
TRBJ2-5	TRBD2	-	TRBV28	TGTGCCAGCAGTGCTAGCGGGAGGGCCATGGAGGAGACCCAGTACTTC	CASSASGRAMEETQYF
TRBJ2-3	-	-	TRBV18	TGTGCCAGCTCGCCACAGGGACCCCCGGGGGATACGCAGTATTTT	CASSPQGPPGDTQYF
TRBJ1-2	TRBD1	-	TRBV28	TGTGCCAGCAGCCAACCCGGGACAGGGGGCTTCGGCTACACCTTC	CASSQPGTGGFGYTF